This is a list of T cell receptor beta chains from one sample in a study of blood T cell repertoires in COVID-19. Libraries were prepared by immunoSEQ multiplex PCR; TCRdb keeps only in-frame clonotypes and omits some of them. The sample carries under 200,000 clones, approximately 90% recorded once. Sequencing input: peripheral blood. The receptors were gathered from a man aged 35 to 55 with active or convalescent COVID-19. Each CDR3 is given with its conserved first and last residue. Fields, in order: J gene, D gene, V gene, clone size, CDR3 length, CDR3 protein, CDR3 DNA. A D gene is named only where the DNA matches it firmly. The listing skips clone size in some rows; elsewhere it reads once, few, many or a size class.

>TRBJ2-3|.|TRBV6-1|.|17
CASSEFSGGGGTDTQYF
TGTGCCAGCAGTGAATTTTCCGGTGGGGGCGGCACAGATACGCAGTATTTT
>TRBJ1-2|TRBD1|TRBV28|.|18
CASSPPGTGAYLFYGYTF
TGTGCCAGCAGTCCTCCCGGGACAGGGGCCTACCTTTTCTATGGCTACACCTTC
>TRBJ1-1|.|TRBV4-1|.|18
CASSQEWAAGPSYNEAFF
TGCGCCAGCAGCCAAGAATGGGCGGCGGGACCCTCTTATAATGAAGCTTTCTTT
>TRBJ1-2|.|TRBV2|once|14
CASTEVTEHYGYTF
TGTGCCAGCACTGAGGTGACAGAACACTATGGCTACACCTTC
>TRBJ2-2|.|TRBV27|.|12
CASSQEHRGAVF
TGTGCCAGCAGTCAAGAACACCGGGGAGCTGTTTTT
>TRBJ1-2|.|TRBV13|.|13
CASSLTDLYGYTF
TGTGCCAGCAGCCTCACAGATTTATATGGCTACACCTTC
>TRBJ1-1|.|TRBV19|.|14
CASSADSGRTEAFF
TGTGCCAGTAGTGCGGACAGCGGCCGGACTGAAGCTTTCTTT
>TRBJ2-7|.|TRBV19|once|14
CASSMQDSSYEQYF
TGTGCCAGTAGTATGCAGGACAGCTCCTACGAGCAGTACTTC
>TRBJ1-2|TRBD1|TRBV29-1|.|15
CSVRVGGTGVYGYTF
TGCAGCGTGAGGGTTGGTGGTACAGGGGTTTATGGCTACACCTTC
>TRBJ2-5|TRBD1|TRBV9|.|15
CASSVVSGGVETQYF
TGTGCCAGCAGCGTAGTGTCAGGGGGCGTAGAGACCCAGTACTTC
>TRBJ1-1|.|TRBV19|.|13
CASSDSQGREAFF
TGTGCCAGTAGCGACTCACAGGGTCGCGAAGCTTTCTTT
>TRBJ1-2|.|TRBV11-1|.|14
CASAEGLINYGYTF
TGTGCCAGCGCGGAGGGCTTGATCAACTATGGCTACACCTTC
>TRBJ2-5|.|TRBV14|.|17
CASSQDRGSLYQETQYF
TGTGCCAGCAGCCAAGATAGGGGTAGCCTGTACCAAGAGACCCAGTACTTC
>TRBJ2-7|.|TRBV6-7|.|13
CASSYLEGRKQYF
TGTGCCAGCAGTTACCTGGAGGGGAGAAAGCAGTACTTC
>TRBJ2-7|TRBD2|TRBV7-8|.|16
CASSLSGASGSYEQYF
TGTGCCAGCAGCTTATCTGGGGCTAGCGGGAGTTACGAGCAGTACTTC
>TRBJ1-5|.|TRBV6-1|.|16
CASRESPTGSGQPQHF
TGTGCCAGCAGGGAAAGCCCGACAGGATCTGGACAGCCCCAGCATTTT
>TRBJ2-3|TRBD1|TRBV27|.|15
CASSSGQGYTDTQYF
TGTGCCAGCAGCTCGGGACAGGGATACACAGATACGCAGTATTTT
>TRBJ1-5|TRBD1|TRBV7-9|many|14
CASSSGGGHQPQHF
TGTGCCAGCAGCTCGGGAGGGGGCCATCAGCCCCAGCATTTT
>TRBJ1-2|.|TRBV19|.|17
CASSTSERTLTNYGYTF
TGTGCCAGTAGTACCTCCGAGAGGACTCTAACTAACTATGGCTACACCTTC
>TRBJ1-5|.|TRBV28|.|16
CASRSSEGGMVQPQHF
TGTGCCAGCAGATCATCGGAGGGGGGGATGGTGCAGCCCCAGCATTTT
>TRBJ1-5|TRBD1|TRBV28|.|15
CASRGTGGSNQPQHF
TGTGCCAGCAGGGGGACAGGGGGGAGCAATCAGCCCCAGCATTTT
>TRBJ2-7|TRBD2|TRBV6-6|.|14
CASRRTRAAYEQYF
TGTGCCAGCAGGCGGACTAGGGCGGCCTACGAGCAGTACTTC
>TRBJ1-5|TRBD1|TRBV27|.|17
CASSLFYRGRDNQPQHF
TGTGCCAGCAGTTTATTCTACAGGGGAAGGGACAATCAGCCCCAGCATTTT
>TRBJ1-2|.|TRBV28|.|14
CASSSGSIDYGYTF
TGTGCCAGCAGTTCAGGCAGTATCGACTATGGCTACACCTTC
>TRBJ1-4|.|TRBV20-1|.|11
CSAPINEKLFF
TGCAGTGCTCCTATTAACGAAAAACTGTTTTTT
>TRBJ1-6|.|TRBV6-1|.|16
CASSGEGTNYNSPLHF
TGTGCCAGCAGTGGGGAGGGGACAAACTATAATTCACCCCTCCACTTT